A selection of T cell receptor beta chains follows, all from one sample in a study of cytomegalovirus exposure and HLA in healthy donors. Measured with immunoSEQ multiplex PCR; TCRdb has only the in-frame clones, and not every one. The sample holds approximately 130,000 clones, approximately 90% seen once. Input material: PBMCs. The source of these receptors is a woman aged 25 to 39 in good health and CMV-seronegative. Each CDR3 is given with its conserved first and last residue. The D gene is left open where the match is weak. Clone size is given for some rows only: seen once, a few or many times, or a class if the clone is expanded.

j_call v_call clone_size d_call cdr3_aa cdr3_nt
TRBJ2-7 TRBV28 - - CASSLRTDTAGEQYF TGTGCCAGCAGTTTACGGACAGACACAGCAGGCGAGCAGTACTTC
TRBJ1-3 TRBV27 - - CASSLRPGNSGNTIYF TGTGCCAGCAGTTTACGGCCAGGGAACTCTGGAAACACCATATATTTT
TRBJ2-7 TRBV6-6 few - CASKRQSISSYEQYF TGTGCCAGCAAAAGACAGTCGATTAGCTCCTACGAGCAGTACTTC
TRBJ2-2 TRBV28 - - CASSLWRTTGELFF TGTGCCAGCAGTTTGTGGAGGACCACCGGGGAGCTGTTTTTT
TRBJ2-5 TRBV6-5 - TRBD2 CASSLRLAGRETQYF TGTGCCAGCAGTCTAAGGCTAGCGGGGAGGGAGACCCAGTACTTC
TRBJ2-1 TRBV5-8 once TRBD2 CASSLGLAAYNEQFF TGTGCCAGCAGCTTGGGACTAGCGGCCTACAATGAGCAGTTCTTC
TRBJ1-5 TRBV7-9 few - CASSPSADKPNQPQHF TGTGCCAGCAGCCCCTCGGCAGACAAGCCCAATCAGCCCCAGCATTTT
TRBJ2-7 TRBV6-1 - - CASSEGSSSEQYF TGTGCCAGCAGTGAAGGTAGTAGCTCCGAGCAGTACTTC
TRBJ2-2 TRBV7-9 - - CASSTRAAGAGELFF TGTGCCAGCAGCACGCGGGCTGCCGGAGCCGGGGAGCTGTTTTTT
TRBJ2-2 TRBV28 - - CASSPPGGKAGELFF TGTGCCAGCAGTCCGCCAGGGGGGAAAGCCGGGGAGCTGTTTTTT
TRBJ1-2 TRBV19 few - CASSMNRRSNYGYTF TGTGCCAGTAGTATGAACAGGAGAAGCAACTATGGCTACACCTTC
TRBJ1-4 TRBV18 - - CASSPPSAGGSREKLFF TGTGCCAGCTCACCACCGTCGGCCGGGGGAAGCCGTGAAAAACTGTTTTTT
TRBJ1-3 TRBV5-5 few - CASSLRIVAGEGNTIYF TGTGCCAGCAGCTTGAGGATTGTGGCAGGGGAAGGAAACACCATATATTTT
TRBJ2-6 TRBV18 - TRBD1 CASSPGTGGGGANVLTF TGTGCCAGCTCACCAGGGACAGGGGGCGGTGGGGCCAACGTCCTGACTTTC
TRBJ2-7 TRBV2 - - CASSEGSFSYEQYF TGTGCCAGCAGTGAAGGGAGCTTCTCCTACGAGCAGTACTTC
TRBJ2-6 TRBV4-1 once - CASSRPGAASGANVLTF TGCGCCAGCAGCCGCCCGGGTGCGGCCTCTGGGGCCAACGTCCTGACTTTC
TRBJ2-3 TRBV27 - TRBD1 CASSPRRGHGTDTQYF TGTGCCAGCAGTCCTAGAAGGGGGCACGGCACAGATACGCAGTATTTT
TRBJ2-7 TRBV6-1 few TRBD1 CASRGGQGYEQYF TGTGCCAGCCGAGGTGGACAGGGCTACGAGCAGTACTTC
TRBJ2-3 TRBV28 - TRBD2 CASLAGDTDTQYF TGTGCCAGCCTAGCGGGGGACACAGATACGCAGTATTTT
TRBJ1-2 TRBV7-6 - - CASTTCTGLANYGYTF TGTGCCAGCACGACATGTACAGGGTTAGCTAACTATGGCTACACCTTC
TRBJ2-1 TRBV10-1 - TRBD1 CASGTGTGGYGEQFF TGCGCCAGCGGAACGGGGACAGGGGGGTATGGTGAGCAGTTCTTC
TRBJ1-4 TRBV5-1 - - CASSLVPGKTGLFF TGCGCCAGCAGCTTGGTTCCCGGGAAGACCGGGCTGTTTTTT
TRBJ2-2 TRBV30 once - CAWRRERGELFF TGTGCCTGGAGAAGGGAGCGAGGGGAGCTGTTTTTT
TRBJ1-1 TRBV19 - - CASSIEGTNTEAFF TGTGCCAGTAGTATAGAGGGCACGAACACTGAAGCTTTCTTT
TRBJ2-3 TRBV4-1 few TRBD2 CASSQDSSGGTDTQYF TGCGCCAGCAGCCAAGACTCTAGCGGGGGCACAGATACGCAGTATTTT
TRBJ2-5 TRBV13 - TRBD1 CASSNGQGLETQYF TGTGCCAGCAGCAATGGACAGGGGCTAGAGACCCAGTACTTC
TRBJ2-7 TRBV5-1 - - CASSLGGYEQYF TGCGCCAGCAGCTTGGGAGGGTACGAGCAGTACTTC
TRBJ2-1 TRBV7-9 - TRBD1 CASSFPGQGAENEQFF TGTGCCAGCAGTTTTCCGGGACAGGGGGCCGAGAATGAGCAGTTCTTC
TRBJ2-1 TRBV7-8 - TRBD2 CASSRGGGSYNEQFF TGTGCCAGCAGTCGAGGCGGGGGATCCTACAATGAGCAGTTCTTC